Sequencing of this T cell receptor (beta chain) was carried out in a study of CD8+CD57+ T cells in acquired aplastic anemia. The wider study: Yields of DNA that came from sorted CD4+ and CD8+ cells averaged roughly 3.2 ug. CD4+ cells from healthy donors averaged approximately 9.8 million reads.

General study results and limits: Controls and patients did not differ significantly in CD8+ Simpson's diversity.

For CDR3 and TCR beta VDJ profiling, genomic DNA was the template used. TCRdb re-called the reads through MiXCR, storing one row per CDR3 protein. The profile covers around 190,000 distinct CDR3 sequences, with around 50% appearing a single time and roughly 15% taken by the ten largest. In the case of this clonotype: Its antigen is undetermined. With a much larger clone just one base away, this may be a read error.

This TCR was sampled from a human donor in good health, serving as a control. Sequencing was done on a sample of sorted CD4+, CD8+, or CD8+CD57+ T cells (not recorded which) from PBMCs.

CDR3 sequence reads: CASSHPHLETQNF. Here the CDR3 DNA reads TGTGCCAGCAGTCATCCCCATTTAGAGACCCAGAACTTC. The chain combines TRBV7-9 with TRBJ2-5; D unclear. The CDR3 spans 13 residues. Germline CDR1 and CDR2: SEHNR and FQNEAQ (reference sequence). Supplemented by reference TRBV7-9 and TRBJ2-5, the full variable domain reads DTGVSQNPRHKITKRGQNVTFRCDPISEHNRLYWYRQTLGQGPEFLTYFQNEAQLEKSRLLSDRFSAERPKGSFSTLEIQRTEQGDSAMYLCASSHPHLETQNFGPGTRLLVL.